These 4 T cell receptor beta chains share one sample of origin, sequenced in a study of cytomegalovirus exposure and HLA in healthy donors. Use of 60 Vbeta and 13 Jbeta primers characterized the PCR. Profiled with immunoSEQ multiplex PCR; TCRdb holds only in-frame clones, not every one. The sample holds roughly 130,000 clones; roughly 63% are singletons and the top ten take roughly 1.5%. Sequenced: PBMCs. The receptors were sampled from a man under 40 in good health and CMV-seropositive.

This clone was observed a handful of times. The chain recombines TRBV10-1 with TRBJ1-1; TRBD1 aligns across 9 bases. CDR1 and CDR2 (germline): WNHNN, SYGVQD (reference sequence). The CDR3 is 14 amino acids. The V segment lost 5 bases and the J segment 1 base; nucleotides outside the gene matches: 2. CDR3 coding DNA: TGCGCCAGCAGTCTGGACAGGGGGAACACTGAAGCTTTCTTT. This encodes CASSLDRGNTEAFF.

This clone was counted between two and nine times. This chain uses TRBV6-7 with TRBJ2-1; weak D call: TRBD1 (5 bases). TRBV6-7 is placed among ORFs of uncertain function. The V end was cut by 5 bases, the J end by 7 bases, with 15 bases between. The CDR3 has 14 amino acids. The CDR3 DNA reads as TGTGCCAGCAGTAACAGGAATCTTAAGAATGAGCAGTTCTTC. It is translated as CASSNRNLKNEQFF.

The gene calls are TRBV6-6 and TRBJ2-7; 14 positions match TRBD2. The germline gives CDR1 MNHNY, CDR2 SVGAGI (reference sequence). This CDR3 is built from 13 residues. V trimming: 6 bases; J trimming: 9 bases; junction bases outside the gene matches: 4. CDR3 DNA sequence: TGTGCCAGCAGAGGGACTAGCGGGAGTTGGCAGTACTTC. Protein product: CASRGTSGSWQYF.

The rearrangement joins TRBV5-6 to TRBJ2-7, with TRBD1 matching 9 bases. The CDR3 sequence is 14 residues long. Germline lookup yields CDR1 SGHDT and CDR2 YYEEEE. V was pared by 1 base and J by 4 bases, with 3 bases of the junction left unmatched. CDR3 nucleotides: TGTGCCAGCAGCTTGACAGGGGGCTGGTACGAGCAGTACTTC. Translated, it gives CASSLTGGWYEQYF. Looking up the rest from reference TRBV5-6 and TRBJ2-7 gives the full variable domain: DAGVTQSPTHLIKTRGQQVTLRCSPKSGHDTVSWYQQALGQGPQFIFQYYEEEERQRGNFPDRFSGHQFPNYSSELNVNALLLGDSALYLCASSLTGGWYEQYFGPGTRLTVT.